The T cell receptor (beta chain) under discussion was sequenced for a study of shared clonotypes between healthy human individuals. In its sample, this clone was seen a few times. Germline V gene data show CDR1 as SSHAT and CDR2 as FNYEAQ (reference sequence). There are 15 residues in the CDR3. V gave up 1 base and J gave up 0 bases, with 9 bases separating them. Sequencing was performed with immunoSEQ multiplex PCR; in TCRdb, only in-frame clones are kept and a portion is missing. The data show hundreds of thousands of clones, with roughly 73% seen just once and about 1.8% held by the top ten. The chain joins TRBV7-7 to TRBJ2-5; D remains unclear. Sequenced material: memory CD4+ T cells sorted from blood. Subset of the sample: CD45RA-negative fraction. This receptor was obtained from a woman aged 25 to 45 in good health. CDR3 nucleotide sequence: TGTGCCAGCAGCTTAGGGGTGACGTACCAAGAGACCCAGTACTTC. Its protein product is CASSLGVTYQETQYF.